This T cell receptor beta chain is drawn from a study of blood T cell repertoires in COVID-19. The trim removed 0 bases at V and 9 bases at J, leaving 8 bases unmatched. From germline, CDR1 is MNHEY and CDR2 SVGEGT. The CDR3 extends over 16 amino acids. Method: immunoSEQ multiplex PCR; TCRdb's copy keeps in-frame clones and lacks some. This table has some 150,000 clones, 80% to 85% appearing once. The sequence was obtained from a woman in her sixties with acute or convalescent COVID-19. Material: peripheral blood. The chain recombines TRBV6-2 or TRBV6-3 with TRBJ2-1; the match to TRBD2 covers 10 bases. CDR3 sequence (DNA): TGTGCCAGCAGTTACTCTACGGCTAGCGGGAGCATTGAGCAGTTCTTC. Translated: CASSYSTASGSIEQFF.